This TCR beta chain was observed in a study of T cell responses to AZD1222 COVID-19 vaccine. As for the study in general: Second-dose schedules of about 4 or about 12 weeks were combined.

A word on this clone: Antigen specificity is unknown.

V lost 5 bases and J lost 1; bases outside the gene matches: 5. This CDR3 comprises 14 residues. Germline V gene data show CDR1 as WSHSY and CDR2 as SAAADI. Repertoires were generated with immunoSEQ multiplex PCR, while TCRdb's copy carries only in-frame clones and drops some. The table lists about 130,000 clones, about 85% of them singletons. Broader study findings: Nearly half of spike-specific TCRs reportedly go after variant regions that carry no mutations. Donor demographics were predominantly white British with a female majority; clonal diversity may be underestimated.

The source material was peripheral blood, sampled on day 0 of AZD1222 vaccination. The clonotype originates from an adult in good health. This sequence joins TRBV10-2 and TRBJ2-7; 7 bases match TRBD1. This chain's CDR3 is CASSKTGNSYEQYF. The CDR3, as DNA: TGCGCCAGCAGTAAGACAGGGAATTCCTACGAGCAGTACTTC.